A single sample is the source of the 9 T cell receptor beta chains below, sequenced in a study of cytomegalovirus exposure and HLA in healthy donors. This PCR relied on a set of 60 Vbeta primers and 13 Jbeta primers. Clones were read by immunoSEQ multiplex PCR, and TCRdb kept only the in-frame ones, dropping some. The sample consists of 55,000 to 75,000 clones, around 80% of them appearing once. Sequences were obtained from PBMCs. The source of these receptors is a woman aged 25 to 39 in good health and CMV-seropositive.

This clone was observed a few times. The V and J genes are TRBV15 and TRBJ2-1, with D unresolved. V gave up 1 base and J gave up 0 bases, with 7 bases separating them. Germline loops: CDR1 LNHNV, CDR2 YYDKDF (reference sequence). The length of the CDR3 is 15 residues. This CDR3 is CATSRGEISYNEQFF. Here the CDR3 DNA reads TGTGCCACCAGCAGAGGTGAGATCTCCTACAATGAGCAGTTCTTC.

In DNA, the CDR3 is TGTGCCAGCAGTTTCCTAGCGAGCGCAGATACGCAGTATTTT. It yields the protein CASSFLASADTQYF. The V gene is TRBV27, the J gene TRBJ2-3; tentative D call: TRBD2 (6 bases). This CDR3 has 14 amino acids. V was cut by 3 bases and J by 4 bases, with 11 bases left in between. Germline V lookup: CDR1 MNHEY, CDR2 SMNVEV (reference sequence).

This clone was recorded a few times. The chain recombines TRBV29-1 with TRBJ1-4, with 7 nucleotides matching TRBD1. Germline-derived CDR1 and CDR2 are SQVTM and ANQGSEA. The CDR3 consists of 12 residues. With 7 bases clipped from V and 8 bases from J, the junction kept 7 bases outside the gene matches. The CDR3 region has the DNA TGCAGCGGAACAGGGGTCGGGGAAAAACTGTTTTTT. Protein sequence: CSGTGVGEKLFF.

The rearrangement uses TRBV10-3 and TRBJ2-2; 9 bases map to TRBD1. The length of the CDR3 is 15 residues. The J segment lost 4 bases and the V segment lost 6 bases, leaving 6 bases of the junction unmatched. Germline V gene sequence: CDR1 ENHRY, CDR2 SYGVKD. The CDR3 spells CAISPGQGGTGELFF. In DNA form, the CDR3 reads TGTGCCATCAGCCCGGGACAGGGTGGCACCGGGGAGCTGTTTTTT.

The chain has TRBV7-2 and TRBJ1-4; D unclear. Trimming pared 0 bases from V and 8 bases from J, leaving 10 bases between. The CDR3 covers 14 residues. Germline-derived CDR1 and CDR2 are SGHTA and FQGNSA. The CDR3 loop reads CASSLASTTEKLFF. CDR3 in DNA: TGTGCCAGCAGCTTAGCGTCCACGACAGAAAAACTGTTTTTT.

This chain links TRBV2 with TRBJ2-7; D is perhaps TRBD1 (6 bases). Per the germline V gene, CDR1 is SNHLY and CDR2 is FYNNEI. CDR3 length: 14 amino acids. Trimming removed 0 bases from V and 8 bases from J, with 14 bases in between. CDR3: CASSEARTAWKQYF. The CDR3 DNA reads TGTGCCAGCAGTGAAGCTAGGACAGCCTGGAAGCAGTACTTC. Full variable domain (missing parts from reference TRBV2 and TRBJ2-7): EPEVTQTPSHQVTQMGQEVILRCVPISNHLYFYWYRQILGQKVEFLVSFYNNEISEKSEIFDDQFSVERPDGSNFTLKIRSTKLEDSAMYFCASSEARTAWKQYFGPGTRLTVT.

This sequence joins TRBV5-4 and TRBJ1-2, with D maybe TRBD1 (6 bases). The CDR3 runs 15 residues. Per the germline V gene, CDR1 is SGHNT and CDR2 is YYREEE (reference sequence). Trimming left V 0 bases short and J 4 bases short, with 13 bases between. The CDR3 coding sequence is TGTGCCAGCAGCTTGGTGGGGGGGGCGGGCTATGGCTACACCTTC. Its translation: CASSLVGGAGYGYTF.

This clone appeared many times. DNA of the CDR3: TGTGCCAGCAGCTTAGACCTGGACAGGGACACTGAAGCTTTCTTT. The encoded protein is CASSLDLDRDTEAFF. J is TRBJ1-1 and V is TRBV7-9; 8 bases fit TRBD1. The CDR3 runs 15 residues. J lost 3 bases, V lost 1 base, and 4 bases had no gene match. The V gene's germline CDR1 is SEHNR and CDR2 FQNEAQ (reference sequence).

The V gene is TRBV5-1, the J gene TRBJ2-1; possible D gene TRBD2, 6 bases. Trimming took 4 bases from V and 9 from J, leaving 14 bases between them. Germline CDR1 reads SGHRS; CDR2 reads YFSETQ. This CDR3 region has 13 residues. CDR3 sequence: CASSGGTNCEQFF. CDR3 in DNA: TGCGCCAGCAGCGGCGGGACGAATTGTGAGCAGTTCTTC.